This passage covers 2 T cell receptor beta chains from one sample sequenced in a study of monozygotic twins with inflammatory bowel disease. TCRdb re-called the 5' RACE reads and catalogs CDR3 proteins one per entry, DNA excluded. This sample's table reports about 440,000 distinct CDR3 sequences. The sequenced sample consisted of blood. These receptor sequences come from a human donor with ulcerative colitis or Crohn's disease, or a healthy co-twin of an affected twin (not recorded which).

The rearrangement joins TRBV12-3 or TRBV12-4 to TRBJ1-1; lacking DNA, the TRBD1 call made by TCRdb goes unchecked. The CDR3 has 14 residues. Here the CDR3 reads CASSFLSVGDEAFF.

The CDR3 loop reads CASTTDSNEQFF. The chain has TRBV6-4 and TRBJ2-1; TCRdb's assignment of TRBD1 cannot be checked, as there is no DNA. Germline V CDR1 and CDR2: MRHNA, SNTAGT. This CDR3 spans 12 amino acids.